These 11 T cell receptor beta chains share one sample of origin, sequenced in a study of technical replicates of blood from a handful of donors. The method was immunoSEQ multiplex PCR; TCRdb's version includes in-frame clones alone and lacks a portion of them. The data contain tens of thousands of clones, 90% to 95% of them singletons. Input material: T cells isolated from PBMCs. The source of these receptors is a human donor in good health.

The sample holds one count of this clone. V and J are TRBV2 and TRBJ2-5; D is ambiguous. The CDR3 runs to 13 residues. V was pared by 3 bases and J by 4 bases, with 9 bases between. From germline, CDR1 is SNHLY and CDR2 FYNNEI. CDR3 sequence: CASSDLAVETQYF. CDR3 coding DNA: TGTGCCAGCAGTGATTTGGCCGTAGAGACCCAGTACTTC.

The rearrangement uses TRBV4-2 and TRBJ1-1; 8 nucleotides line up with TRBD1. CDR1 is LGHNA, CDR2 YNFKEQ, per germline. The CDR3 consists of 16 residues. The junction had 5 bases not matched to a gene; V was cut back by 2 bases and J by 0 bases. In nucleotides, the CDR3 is TGTGCCAGCAGCCAAAAACAGGGGGGGATGAACACTGAAGCTTTCTTT. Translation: CASSQKQGGMNTEAFF.

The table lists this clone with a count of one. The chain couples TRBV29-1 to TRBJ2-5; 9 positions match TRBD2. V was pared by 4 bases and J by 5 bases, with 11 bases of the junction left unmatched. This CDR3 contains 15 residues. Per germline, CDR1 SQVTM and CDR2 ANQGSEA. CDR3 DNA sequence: TGCAGCGTTGCTAGGCGGGAGGGCCCTCAGGAGACCCAGTACTTC. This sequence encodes CSVARREGPQETQYF.

The CDR3 spells CASSSQSGREETQYF. The DNA for the CDR3 is TGCGCCAGCAGCTCTCAAAGCGGGAGGGAAGAGACCCAGTACTTC. The rearrangement uses TRBV5-1 and TRBJ2-5; 10 positions match TRBD2. The J segment lost 3 bases and the V segment lost 3 bases, leaving 5 bases of the junction unmatched. The CDR3 loop spans 15 amino acids. Germline V gene data show CDR1 as SGHRS and CDR2 as YFSETQ.

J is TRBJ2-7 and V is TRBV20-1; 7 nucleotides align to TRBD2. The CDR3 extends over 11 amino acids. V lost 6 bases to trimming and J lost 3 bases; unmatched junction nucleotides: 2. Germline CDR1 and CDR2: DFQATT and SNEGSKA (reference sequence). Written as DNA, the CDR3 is TGCAGTGCAGCGGGACTCTACGAGCAGTACTTC. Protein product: CSAAGLYEQYF.

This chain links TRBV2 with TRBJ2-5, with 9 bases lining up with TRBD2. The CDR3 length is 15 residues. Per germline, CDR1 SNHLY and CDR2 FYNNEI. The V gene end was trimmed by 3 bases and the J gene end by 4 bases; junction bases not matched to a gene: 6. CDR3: CASSDRGGAPETQYF. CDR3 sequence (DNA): TGTGCCAGCAGTGATCGCGGGGGGGCCCCAGAGACCCAGTACTTC.

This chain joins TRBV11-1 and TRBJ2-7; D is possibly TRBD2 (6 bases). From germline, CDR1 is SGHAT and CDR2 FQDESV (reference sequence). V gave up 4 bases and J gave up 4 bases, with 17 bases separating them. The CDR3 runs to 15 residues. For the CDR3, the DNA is TGTGCCAGCAGCTCCCCGGGGGAGCGGCAATACGAGCAGTACTTC. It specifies CASSSPGERQYEQYF.

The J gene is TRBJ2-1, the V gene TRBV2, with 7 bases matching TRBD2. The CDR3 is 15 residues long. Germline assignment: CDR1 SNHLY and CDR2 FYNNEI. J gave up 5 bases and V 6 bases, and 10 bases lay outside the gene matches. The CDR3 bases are TGTGCCAGCAGGCGAGGGCTAGCGGAAGACAATGAGCAGTTCTTC. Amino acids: CASRRGLAEDNEQFF.

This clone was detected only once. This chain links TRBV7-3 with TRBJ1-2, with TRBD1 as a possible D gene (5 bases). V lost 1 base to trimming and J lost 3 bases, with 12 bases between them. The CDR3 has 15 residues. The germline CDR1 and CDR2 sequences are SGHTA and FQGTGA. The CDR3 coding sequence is TGTGCCAGCAGCTTAATGGGGCCAAAGGACTATGGCTACACCTTC. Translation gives CASSLMGPKDYGYTF.

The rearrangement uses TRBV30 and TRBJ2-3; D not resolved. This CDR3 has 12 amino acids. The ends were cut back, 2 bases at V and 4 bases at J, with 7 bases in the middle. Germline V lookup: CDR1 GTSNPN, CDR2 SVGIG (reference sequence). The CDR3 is CAWSRVADTQYF. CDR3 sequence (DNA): TGTGCCTGGAGTAGAGTGGCAGATACGCAGTATTTT.

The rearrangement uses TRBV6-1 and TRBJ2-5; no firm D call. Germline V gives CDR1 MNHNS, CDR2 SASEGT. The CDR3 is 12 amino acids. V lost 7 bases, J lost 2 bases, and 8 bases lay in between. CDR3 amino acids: CASNAIQETQYF. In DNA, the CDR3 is TGTGCCAGCAACGCTATACAAGAGACCCAGTACTTC.